What follows are 14 T cell receptor beta chains derived from one specimen sequenced in a study of spatial heterogeneity in lung cancer. Time point noted: sample taken at primary tumor resection. The sequenced material consisted of unsorted whole RNA from tumor, nontumor lung or frozen PBMC. TCRdb analysed the 5' RACE reads with MiXCR anew, one entry per CDR3 protein. The sample shows tens of thousands of distinct CDR3 sequences, 5.2% of them seen only once. The source material was PBMCs, sampled at surgery. The source of these receptors is a female donor with early-stage non-small cell lung cancer.

This clonotype was recorded at least ten times. This chain uses TRBV7-9 with TRBJ2-3; no firm D call. CDR1 and CDR2 from the germline V gene are SEHNR and FQNEAQ (reference sequence). V gave up 5 bases and J gave up 1 base, with 7 bases separating them. CDR3 size: 13 residues. CDR3 DNA: TGTGCCAGCAGCCGATGGGGCACAGATACGCAGTATTTT. Amino acids: CASSRWGTDTQYF. Based on the CDR3 plus reference TRBV7-9 and TRBJ2-3, the full variable domain is DTGVSQNPRHKITKRGQNVTFRCDPISEHNRLYWYRQTLGQGPEFLTYFQNEAQLEKSRLLSDRFSAERPKGSFSTLEIQRTEQGDSAMYLCASSRWGTDTQYFGPGTRLTVL.

This clonotype has ten or more counts. The V and J genes are TRBV20-1 and TRBJ1-6; a possible D gene is TRBD1 (5 bases). The CDR3 is 13 residues long. V was pared by 1 base and J by 10 bases, with 11 bases between. Germline assignment: CDR1 DFQATT and CDR2 SNEGSKA (reference sequence). CDR3 region: CSARAQGGSPLHF. CDR3 nucleotide sequence: TGCAGTGCTAGAGCCCAGGGCGGCTCACCCCTCCACTTT.

The chain carries TRBV5-8 and TRBJ2-7, with a weak D call TRBD1 (6 bases). Between the trimmed V and J ends, which lost 2 bases and 5 bases, there was a span of 8 bases. This CDR3 spans 12 amino acids. Germline values: CDR1 SGHTS, CDR2 YDEGEE. CDR3 sequence: CASSLTGNEQYF. As DNA, the CDR3 is TGTGCCAGCAGCTTAACAGGGAACGAGCAGTACTTC.

The rearrangement links TRBV2 to TRBJ1-1, with a possible D match to TRBD1 (6 bases). Germline loops: CDR1 SNHLY, CDR2 FYNNEI. V lost 8 bases, J lost 3 bases, and 13 bases lay in between. This CDR3 contains 13 residues. The DNA of the CDR3 is TGTGCCAGCGAGCGGGGGCAGGACACTGAAGCTTTCTTT. This sequence encodes CASERGQDTEAFF. Full variable domain (outside the CDR3, taken from reference TRBV2 and TRBJ1-1): EPEVTQTPSHQVTQMGQEVILRCVPISNHLYFYWYRQILGQKVEFLVSFYNNEISEKSEIFDDQFSVERPDGSNFTLKIRSTKLEDSAMYFCASERGQDTEAFFGQGTRLTVV.

The table lists this clonotype with many counts. The chain couples TRBV19 to TRBJ2-6; D remains unclear. CDR3 length equals 12 residues. CDR1 LNHDA and CDR2 SQIVND come from the germline V gene (reference sequence). V dropped 5 bases and J dropped 11 bases, with 10 bases sitting between them. The CDR3 loop is CASSPYRDVLTF. The CDR3, as DNA: TGTGCCAGTAGTCCCTACAGAGACGTCCTGACTTTC.

This clonotype was observed at least ten times. The chain uses TRBV20-1 and TRBJ1-5, with 10 bases aligning to TRBD1. The CDR3 spans 14 residues. Germline values: CDR1 DFQATT, CDR2 SNEGSKA (reference sequence). J was trimmed by 2 bases and V by 5 bases; bases with no gene match: 3. The CDR3 loop is CSARTGGGNQPQHF. The CDR3 DNA reads as TGCAGTGCTCGGACAGGGGGTGGCAATCAGCCCCAGCATTTT.

This clonotype occurred many times. The genes are TRBV4-2 and TRBJ2-3, with TRBD2 matching over 10 bases. The CDR3 length is 20 residues. Germline values: CDR1 LGHNA, CDR2 YNFKEQ. V lost 1 base and J lost 2; bases outside the gene matches: 15. CDR3 nucleotide sequence: TGTGCCAGCAGCCAAGCCTCGACTAGCGGGCGATCCTCCCTCACAGATACGCAGTATTTT. The encoded protein is CASSQASTSGRSSLTDTQYF.

This clonotype was counted ten times or more. V usage is TRBV2 and J usage is TRBJ1-6, with a tentative D call TRBD1 (5 bases). Trimming took 8 bases from V and 9 from J, leaving 8 bases between them. Germline V gene lookup returns CDR1 SNHLY and CDR2 FYNNEI. This CDR3 is built from 11 residues. This CDR3 reads CASGGGSPLHF. The CDR3 region has the DNA TGTGCCAGCGGGGGGGGTTCACCCCTCCACTTT.

This clonotype was seen ten or more times. The chain employs TRBV5-6 and TRBJ2-5, with a possible D match to TRBD2 (5 bases). The length of the CDR3 is 13 residues. Trimming left V 1 base short and J 5 bases short, with 9 bases between. Germline CDR1 SGHDT, CDR2 YYEEEE. CDR3 protein: CASSLRTGETQYF. Written as DNA, the CDR3 is TGTGCCAGCAGCTTGCGGACTGGGGAGACCCAGTACTTC.

In this sample, this clonotype turned up many times. The V gene is TRBV9, the J gene TRBJ1-1; 7 nucleotides line up with TRBD1. CDR1 SGDLS and CDR2 YYNGEE come from the germline V gene. J was trimmed by 2 bases and V by 0 bases; bases with no gene match: 7. The CDR3 has 16 amino acids. CDR3 DNA sequence: TGTGCCAGCAGCGTAGGAACGGGGACAGTCAACACTGAAGCTTTCTTT. It is translated as CASSVGTGTVNTEAFF.

This clonotype was seen ten or more times. The chain is built from TRBV29-1 and TRBJ2-3; D remains ambiguous. Germline V gene sequence: CDR1 SQVTM, CDR2 ANQGSEA. This CDR3 is built from 13 residues. Trimming took off 7 bases at V and 3 bases at J, with 14 bases between the two ends. CDR3 DNA sequence: TGCAGCGCCCAAAGGAGTATTACAGATACGCAGTATTTT. Protein sequence: CSAQRSITDTQYF.

Many counts were recorded for this clonotype. This sequence joins TRBV7-8 and TRBJ2-4; a weak D match, TRBD2 (5 bases). CDR1 SGHVS and CDR2 FQNEAQ come from the germline V gene. This CDR3 is 14 amino acids long. With 5 bases removed from V and 5 bases from J, the gap between germline ends came to 13 bases. CDR3 bases: TGTGCCAGCAGCCCATCCTTACTAGAAAACATTCAGTACTTC. It is translated as CASSPSLLENIQYF.

This clonotype was seen repeatedly, ten times or more. The chain's CDR3 is CASSLDRGYEQYF. CDR3 DNA: TGTGCCAGCAGTTTGGACAGGGGCTACGAGCAGTACTTC. This rearrangement joins TRBV28 to TRBJ2-7, with TRBD1 matching 9 bases. This CDR3 contains 13 residues. The junction had 0 bases not matched to a gene; V was cut back by 3 bases and J by 3 bases. Germline lookup yields CDR1 MDHEN and CDR2 SYDVKM.

This clonotype was seen at least ten times. The rearrangement joins TRBV28 to TRBJ2-3, with 8 bases aligning to TRBD2. Looked up from germline, CDR1 is MDHEN and CDR2 is SYDVKM. Losses at the gene ends were 3 bases for V and 5 bases for J; bases not matched to a gene: 7. This CDR3 comprises 15 residues. The CDR3 sequence: CASSLAGGGGDTQYF. CDR3 coding DNA: TGTGCCAGCAGTTTGGCGGGGGGTGGCGGAGATACGCAGTATTTT. Combining the CDR3 with reference TRBV28 and TRBJ2-3 gives the whole variable domain DVKVTQSSRYLVKRTGEKVFLECVQDMDHENMFWYRQDPGLGLRLIYFSYDVKMKEKGDIPEGYSVSREKKERFSLILESASTNQTSMYLCASSLAGGGGDTQYFGPGTRLTVL.